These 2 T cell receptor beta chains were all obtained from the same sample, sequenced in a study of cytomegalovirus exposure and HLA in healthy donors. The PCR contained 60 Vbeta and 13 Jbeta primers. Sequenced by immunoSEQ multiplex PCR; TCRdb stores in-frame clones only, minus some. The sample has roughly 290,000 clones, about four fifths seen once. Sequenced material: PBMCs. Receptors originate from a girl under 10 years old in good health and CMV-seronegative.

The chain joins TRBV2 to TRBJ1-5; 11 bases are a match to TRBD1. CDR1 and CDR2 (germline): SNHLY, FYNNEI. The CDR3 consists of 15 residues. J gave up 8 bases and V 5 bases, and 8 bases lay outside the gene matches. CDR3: CASSPGQGDLEPQHF. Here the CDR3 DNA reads TGTGCCAGCAGTCCGGGACAGGGGGATCTCGAGCCCCAGCATTTT. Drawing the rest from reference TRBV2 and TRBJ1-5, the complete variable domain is EPEVTQTPSHQVTQMGQEVILRCVPISNHLYFYWYRQILGQKVEFLVSFYNNEISEKSEIFDDQFSVERPDGSNFTLKIRSTKLEDSAMYFCASSPGQGDLEPQHFGDGTRLSIL.

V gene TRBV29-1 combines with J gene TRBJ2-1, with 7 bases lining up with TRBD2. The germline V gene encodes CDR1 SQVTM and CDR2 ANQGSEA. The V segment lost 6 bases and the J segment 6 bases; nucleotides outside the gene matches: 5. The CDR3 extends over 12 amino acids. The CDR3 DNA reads TGCAGCGTGAGGGACTACCCCAATGAGCAGTTCTTC. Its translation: CSVRDYPNEQFF.